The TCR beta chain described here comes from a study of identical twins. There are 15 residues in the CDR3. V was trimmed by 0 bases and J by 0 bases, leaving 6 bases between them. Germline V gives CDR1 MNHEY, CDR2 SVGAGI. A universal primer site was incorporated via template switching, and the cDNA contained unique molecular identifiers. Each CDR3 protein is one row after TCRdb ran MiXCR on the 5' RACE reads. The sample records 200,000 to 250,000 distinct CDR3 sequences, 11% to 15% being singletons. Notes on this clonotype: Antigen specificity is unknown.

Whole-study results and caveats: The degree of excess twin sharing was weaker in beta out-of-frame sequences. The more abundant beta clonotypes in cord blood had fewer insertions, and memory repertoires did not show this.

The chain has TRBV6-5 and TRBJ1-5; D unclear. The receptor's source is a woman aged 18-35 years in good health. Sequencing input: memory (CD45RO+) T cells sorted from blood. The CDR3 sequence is CASSYSKFSNQPQHF. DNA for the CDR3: TGTGCCAGCAGTTACTCGAAGTTTAGCAATCAGCCCCAGCATTTT.